This is a list of T cell receptor beta chains from one sample in a study of blood T cell repertoires in COVID-19. Assay: immunoSEQ multiplex PCR; the TCRdb copy retains only in-frame clones and omits some. This sample has 400,000 or so clones, with about nine tenths found just once. The sequencing input was PBMCs or T cells enriched from blood (not recorded which). These receptors originate from a man between 18 and 35 years old who had recovered from COVID-19. Both conserved end residues are part of each CDR3. Fields, in order: D gene, V gene, J gene, clone size, CDR3 protein, CDR3 DNA. The D gene is left open where the match is weak. Rows may omit the clone size; those that give it use once, few, many or a size class.

>TRBD1|TRBV9|TRBJ2-7|once
CASSLGQGVVDEQYF
TGTGCCAGCAGCCTTGGACAGGGCGTCGTTGACGAGCAGTACTTC
>.|TRBV7-2|TRBJ2-1|.
CASSLGATYNEQFF
TGTGCCAGCAGCTTAGGGGCTACCTACAATGAGCAGTTCTTC
>TRBD1|TRBV4-1|TRBJ2-4|.
CASSHPGQGGAKNIQYF
TGCGCCAGCAGCCACCCCGGACAGGGGGGGGCCAAAAACATTCAGTACTTC
>.|TRBV12-3/TRBV12-4|TRBJ1-5|.
CASSQNANQPQHF
TGTGCCAGCAGTCAGAATGCCAATCAGCCCCAGCATTTT
>.|TRBV7-6|TRBJ2-1|few
CASSLPGGADYNEQFF
TGTGCCAGCAGCTTACCTGGGGGGGCTGACTACAATGAGCAGTTCTTC
>TRBD1|TRBV9|TRBJ1-6|.
CASSAGQGTNSPLHF
TGTGCCAGCAGCGCAGGACAGGGGACGAATTCACCCCTCCACTTT
>TRBD2|TRBV4-1|TRBJ2-3|.
CASSRGLASDTQYF
TGCGCCAGCAGCCGGGGACTAGCGTCAGATACGCAGTATTTT
>TRBD2|TRBV28|TRBJ2-7|many
CASSGAAGAYEQYF
TGTGCCAGCAGTGGCGCAGCGGGGGCCTACGAGCAGTACTTC
>TRBD2|TRBV7-8|TRBJ2-5|.
CASSTQGAGGYSQYF
TGTGCCAGCAGCACCCAAGGGGCGGGGGGATATTCCCAGTACTTC
>.|TRBV11-2|TRBJ1-2|.
CASSLDRRGNYGYTF
TGTGCCAGCAGCTTAGATCGTCGGGGTAACTATGGCTACACCTTC
>TRBD1|TRBV7-8|TRBJ2-5|.
CASSVQTGFGETQYF
TGTGCCAGCAGCGTACAGACAGGGTTCGGCGAGACCCAGTACTTC
>.|TRBV11-2|TRBJ2-3|few
CASSFYHRVTDTQYF
TGTGCCAGCAGCTTTTACCACAGAGTCACAGATACGCAGTATTTT
>TRBD2|TRBV11-3|TRBJ2-1|few
CASSRLTSGGALEQFF
TGTGCCAGCAGTCGCCTCACTAGCGGGGGGGCACTTGAGCAGTTCTTC
>TRBD1|TRBV3-1/TRBV3-2|TRBJ2-5|.
CASSPIRDRGIQETQYF
TGTGCCAGCAGCCCCATACGAGACAGGGGTATTCAAGAGACCCAGTACTTC
>.|TRBV5-4|TRBJ2-2|.
CASSFSGGWAGELFF
TGTGCCAGCAGCTTTTCGGGGGGCTGGGCCGGGGAGCTGTTTTTT
>TRBD2|TRBV23-1|TRBJ2-7|.
CASSHGTSGDAYEQYF
TGCGCCAGCAGTCACGGGACTAGCGGGGATGCCTACGAGCAGTACTTC
>TRBD2|TRBV9|TRBJ2-1|.
CASSDQTSGGASEQFF
TGTGCCAGCAGCGATCAGACTAGCGGGGGGGCCAGTGAGCAGTTCTTC
>.|TRBV5-4|TRBJ2-5|.
CASSSRLGSREETQYF
TGTGCCAGCAGCTCGAGACTCGGGAGTAGAGAAGAGACCCAGTACTTC
>.|TRBV28|TRBJ1-4|.
CASSPRGANEKLFF
TGTGCCAGCAGCCCGAGAGGAGCTAATGAAAAACTGTTTTTT
>TRBD1|TRBV19|TRBJ1-1|once
CASSGDRVDTEAFF
TGTGCCAGTAGCGGTGACAGGGTTGACACTGAAGCTTTCTTT
>.|TRBV5-5|TRBJ1-3|.
CASSLDSGAGNTIYF
TGTGCCAGCAGCTTGGATTCGGGGGCTGGAAACACCATATATTTT
>.|TRBV7-9|TRBJ1-1|.
CASSPHTNTEAFF
TGTGCCAGCAGCCCACACACGAACACTGAAGCTTTCTTT
>.|TRBV2|TRBJ1-1|.
CASSLEGGMNTEAFF
TGTGCCAGCAGTCTGGAGGGGGGGATGAACACTGAAGCTTTCTTT
>TRBD1|TRBV3-1/TRBV3-2|TRBJ1-3|.
CASSRGTGSSGNTIYF
TGTGCCAGCAGCCGAGGGACAGGGAGCTCTGGAAACACCATATATTTT
>.|TRBV12-3/TRBV12-4|TRBJ1-1|.
CASNRDGGAFF
TGTGCCAGCAACAGGGACGGTGGAGCTTTCTTT
>TRBD1|TRBV5-1|TRBJ1-2|.
CASSSGGTGGKDTF
TGCGCCAGCAGCTCCGGAGGGACAGGGGGAAAGGACACCTTC
>.|TRBV7-2|TRBJ1-1|.
CASSLFQYTEAFF
TGTGCCAGCAGCTTATTTCAGTACACTGAAGCTTTCTTT